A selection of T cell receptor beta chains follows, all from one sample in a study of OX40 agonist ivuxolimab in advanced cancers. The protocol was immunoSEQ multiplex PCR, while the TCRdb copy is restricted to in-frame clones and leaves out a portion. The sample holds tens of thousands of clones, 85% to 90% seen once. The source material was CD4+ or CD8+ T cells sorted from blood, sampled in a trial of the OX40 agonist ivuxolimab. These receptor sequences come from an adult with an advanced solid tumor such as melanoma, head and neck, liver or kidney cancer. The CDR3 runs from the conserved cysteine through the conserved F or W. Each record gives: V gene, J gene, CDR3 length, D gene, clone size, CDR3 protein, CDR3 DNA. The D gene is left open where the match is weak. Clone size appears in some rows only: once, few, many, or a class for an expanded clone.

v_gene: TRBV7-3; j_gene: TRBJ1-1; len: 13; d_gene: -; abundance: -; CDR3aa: CASSSGGRTEAFF; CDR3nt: TGTGCCAGCAGCTCTGGGGGTCGAACTGAAGCTTTCTTT
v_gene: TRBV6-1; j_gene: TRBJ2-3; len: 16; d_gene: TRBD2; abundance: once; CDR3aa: CASSVQAGGPLGTQYF; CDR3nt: TGTGCCAGCAGTGTCCAAGCGGGAGGGCCCTTAGGTACGCAGTATTTT
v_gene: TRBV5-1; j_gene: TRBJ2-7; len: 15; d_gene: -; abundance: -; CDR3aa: CASSLPGLDSYEQYF; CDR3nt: TGCGCCAGCAGTTTACCGGGACTGGACTCCTACGAGCAGTACTTC
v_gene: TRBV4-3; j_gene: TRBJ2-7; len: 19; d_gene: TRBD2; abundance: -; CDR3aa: CASSQEWTLGLAEGYEQYF; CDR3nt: TGCGCCAGCAGCCAAGAGTGGACCCTTGGACTAGCGGAGGGCTACGAGCAGTACTTC
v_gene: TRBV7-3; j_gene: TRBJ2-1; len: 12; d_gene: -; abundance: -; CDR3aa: CASSQNQNEQFF; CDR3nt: TGTGCCAGCAGCCAAAATCAGAATGAGCAGTTCTTC
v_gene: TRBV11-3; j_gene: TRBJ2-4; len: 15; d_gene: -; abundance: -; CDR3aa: CASSLEGLSENIQYF; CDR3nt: TGTGCCAGCAGCCTCGAAGGACTCTCGGAAAACATTCAGTACTTC
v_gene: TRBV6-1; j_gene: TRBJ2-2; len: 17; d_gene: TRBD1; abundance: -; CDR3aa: CASSEARDRVSTGELFF; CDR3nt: TGTGCCAGCAGTGAAGCACGGGACAGGGTTTCCACCGGGGAGCTGTTTTTT
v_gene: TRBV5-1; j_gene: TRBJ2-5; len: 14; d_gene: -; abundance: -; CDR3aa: CASSQGVPQETQYF; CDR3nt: TGCGCCAGCAGCCAGGGTGTCCCCCAAGAGACCCAGTACTTC
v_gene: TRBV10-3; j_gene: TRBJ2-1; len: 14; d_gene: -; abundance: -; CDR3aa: CAISERTANNEQFF; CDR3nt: TGTGCCATCAGTGAAAGGACAGCCAACAATGAGCAGTTCTTC
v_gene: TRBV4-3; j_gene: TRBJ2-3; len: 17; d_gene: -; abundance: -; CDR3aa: CASSQGGGGAVSDTQYF; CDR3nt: TGCGCCAGCAGCCAAGGGGGTGGGGGAGCGGTCTCAGATACGCAGTATTTT
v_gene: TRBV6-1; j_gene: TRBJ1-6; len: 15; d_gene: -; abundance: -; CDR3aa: CASSGPQGMNSPLHF; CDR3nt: TGTGCCAGCAGTGGTCCACAGGGTATGAATTCACCCCTCCACTTT
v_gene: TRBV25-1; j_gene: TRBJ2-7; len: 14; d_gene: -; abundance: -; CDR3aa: CASSFPGREGEQYF; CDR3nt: TGTGCCAGCAGTTTCCCAGGGCGAGAAGGCGAGCAGTACTTC
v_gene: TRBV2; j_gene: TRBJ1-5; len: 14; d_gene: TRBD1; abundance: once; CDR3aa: CASSGTGGVQPQHF; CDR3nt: TGTGCCAGCAGTGGGACAGGGGGCGTTCAGCCCCAGCATTTT
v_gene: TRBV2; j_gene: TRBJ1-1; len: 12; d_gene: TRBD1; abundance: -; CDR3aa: CASTGEGTEAFF; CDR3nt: TGTGCCAGTACAGGGGAGGGCACTGAAGCTTTCTTT
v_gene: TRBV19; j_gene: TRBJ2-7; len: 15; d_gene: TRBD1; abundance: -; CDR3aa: CASSMARQGNYEQYF; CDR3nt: TGTGCCAGTAGTATGGCTCGACAGGGGAACTACGAGCAGTACTTC
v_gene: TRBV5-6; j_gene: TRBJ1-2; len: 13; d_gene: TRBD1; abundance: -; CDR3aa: CASSLGTGFPYTF; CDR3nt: TGTGCCAGCAGCTTAGGGACAGGGTTTCCTTACACCTTC
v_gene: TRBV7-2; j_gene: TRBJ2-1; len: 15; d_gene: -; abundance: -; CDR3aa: CASSLARSSYNEQFF; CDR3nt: TGTGCCAGCAGCTTAGCTCGGAGCTCCTACAATGAGCAGTTCTTC
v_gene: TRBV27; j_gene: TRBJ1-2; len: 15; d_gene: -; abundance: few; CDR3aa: CASSLTGIVRYGYTF; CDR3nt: TGTGCCAGCAGTTTAACGGGGATTGTCCGCTATGGCTACACCTTC
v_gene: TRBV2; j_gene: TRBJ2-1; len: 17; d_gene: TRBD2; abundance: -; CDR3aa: CASSEGILAGVGNEQFF; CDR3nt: TGTGCCAGCAGTGAAGGGATACTAGCGGGAGTTGGCAATGAGCAGTTCTTC
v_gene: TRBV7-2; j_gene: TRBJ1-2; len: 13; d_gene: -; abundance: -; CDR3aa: CASSLNGGYGYTF; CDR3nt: TGTGCCAGCAGCTTGAATGGAGGGTATGGCTACACCTTC
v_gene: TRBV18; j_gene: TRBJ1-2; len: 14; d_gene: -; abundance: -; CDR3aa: CASSPLNTKDFYTF; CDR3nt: TGTGCCAGCTCACCACTAAATACGAAGGATTTTTACACCTTC
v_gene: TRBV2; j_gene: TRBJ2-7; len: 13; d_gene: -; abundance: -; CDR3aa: CATSDGGTYEQYF; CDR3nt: TGTGCCACCTCAGACGGGGGAACCTACGAGCAGTACTTC
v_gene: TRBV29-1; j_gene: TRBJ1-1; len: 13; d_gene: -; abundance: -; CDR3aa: CSVEGTAGTEAFF; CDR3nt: TGCAGCGTTGAAGGGACCGCGGGCACTGAAGCTTTCTTT
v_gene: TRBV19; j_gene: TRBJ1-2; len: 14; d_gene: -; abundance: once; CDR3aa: CATSRQATNYGYTF; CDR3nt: TGTGCCACCTCTAGACAGGCGACTAACTATGGCTACACCTTC
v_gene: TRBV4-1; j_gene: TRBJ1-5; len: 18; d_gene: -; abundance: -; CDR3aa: CASSQVGTVGVKSKPQHF; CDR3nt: TGCGCCAGCAGCCAAGTCGGAACAGTTGGGGTCAAATCTAAGCCCCAGCATTTT
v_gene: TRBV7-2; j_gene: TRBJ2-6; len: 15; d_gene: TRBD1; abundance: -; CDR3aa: CATVTGLSGANVLTF; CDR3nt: TGTGCCACTGTGACAGGGCTCTCTGGGGCCAACGTCCTGACTTTC
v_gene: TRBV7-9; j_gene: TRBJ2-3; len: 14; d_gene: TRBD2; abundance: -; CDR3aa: CASSFSGSTDTQYF; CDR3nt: TGTGCCAGCAGCTTTAGCGGGAGCACAGATACGCAGTATTTT
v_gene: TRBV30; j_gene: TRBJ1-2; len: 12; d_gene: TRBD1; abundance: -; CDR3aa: CAWSTGESGYTF; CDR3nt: TGTGCCTGGAGTACAGGGGAAAGTGGCTACACCTTC
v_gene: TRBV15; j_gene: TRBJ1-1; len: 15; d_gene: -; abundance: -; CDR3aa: CATSPTLGQTTRAFF; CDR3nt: TGTGCCACCAGCCCGACCTTAGGACAGACCACTAGAGCTTTCTTT
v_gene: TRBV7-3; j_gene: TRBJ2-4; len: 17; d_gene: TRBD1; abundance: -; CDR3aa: CASSAQQGLAAKNIQYF; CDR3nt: TGTGCCAGCAGCGCCCAACAGGGGTTAGCGGCCAAAAACATTCAGTACTTC
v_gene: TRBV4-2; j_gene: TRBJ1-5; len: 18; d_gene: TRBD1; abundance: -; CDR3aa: CASSPKGTGGPGNQPQHF; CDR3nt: TGTGCCAGCAGCCCTAAGGGAACAGGGGGCCCTGGCAATCAGCCCCAGCATTTT
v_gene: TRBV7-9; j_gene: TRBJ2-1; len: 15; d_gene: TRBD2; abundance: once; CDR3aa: CALLVVEAASGEQFF; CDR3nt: TGTGCCCTTCTGGTAGTGGAGGCGGCTAGCGGGGAGCAGTTCTTC
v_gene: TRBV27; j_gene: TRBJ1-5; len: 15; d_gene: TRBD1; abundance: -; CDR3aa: CASRDRVLGNQPQHF; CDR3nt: TGTGCCAGCAGGGACAGGGTTTTGGGCAATCAGCCCCAGCATTTT
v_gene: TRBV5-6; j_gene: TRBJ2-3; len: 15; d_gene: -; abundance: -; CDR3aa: CASSSRLYYTDTQYF; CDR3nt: TGTGCCAGCAGCTCGAGACTGTATTACACAGATACGCAGTATTTT